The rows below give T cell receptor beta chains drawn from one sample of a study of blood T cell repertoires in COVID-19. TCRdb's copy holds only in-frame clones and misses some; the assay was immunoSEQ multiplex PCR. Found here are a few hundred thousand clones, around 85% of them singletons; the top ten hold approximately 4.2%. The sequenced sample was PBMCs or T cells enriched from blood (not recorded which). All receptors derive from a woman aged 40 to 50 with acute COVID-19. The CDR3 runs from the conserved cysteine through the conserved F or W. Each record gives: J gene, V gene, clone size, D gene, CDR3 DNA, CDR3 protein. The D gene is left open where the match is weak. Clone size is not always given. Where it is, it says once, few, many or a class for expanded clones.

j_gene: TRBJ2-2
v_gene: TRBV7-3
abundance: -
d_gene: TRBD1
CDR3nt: TGTGCCAGCAGCCCGGGACAGGGGGCAACCGGGGAGCTGTTTTTT
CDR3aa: CASSPGQGATGELFF

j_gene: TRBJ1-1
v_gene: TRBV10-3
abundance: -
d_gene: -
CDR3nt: TGTGCCATCGGAGGAGGAGGGCAGCGCACTGAAGCTTTCTTT
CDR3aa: CAIGGGGQRTEAFF

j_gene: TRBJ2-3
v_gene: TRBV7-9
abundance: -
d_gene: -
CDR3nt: TGTGCCAGCAGCTTCCAGGCTAGCGTTAGCACAGATACGCAGTATTTT
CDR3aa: CASSFQASVSTDTQYF

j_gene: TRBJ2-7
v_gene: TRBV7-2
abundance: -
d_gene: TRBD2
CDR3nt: TGTGCCAGCAGCCGGACCTCCCCTAGCGGAACCTACGAGCAGTACTTC
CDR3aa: CASSRTSPSGTYEQYF

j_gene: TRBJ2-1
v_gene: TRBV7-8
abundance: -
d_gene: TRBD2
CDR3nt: TGTGCCAGCAGCGGGTTAGCGGGGGAAAACAATGAGCAGTTCTTC
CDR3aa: CASSGLAGENNEQFF

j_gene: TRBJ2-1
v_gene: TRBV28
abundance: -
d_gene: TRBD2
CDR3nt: TGTGCCAGCAGCCCCCCAAGCGGGAACTACAATGAGCAGTTCTTC
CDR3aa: CASSPPSGNYNEQFF

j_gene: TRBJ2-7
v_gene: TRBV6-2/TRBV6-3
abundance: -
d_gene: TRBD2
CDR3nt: TGTGCCAGCAGTGACCCCGGGACTAGCGGTTCTAACGAGCAGTACTTC
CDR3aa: CASSDPGTSGSNEQYF

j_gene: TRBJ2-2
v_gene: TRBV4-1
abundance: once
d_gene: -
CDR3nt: TGCGCCAGCGCCCGGAGCGGGGAGCTGTTTTTT
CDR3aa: CASARSGELFF

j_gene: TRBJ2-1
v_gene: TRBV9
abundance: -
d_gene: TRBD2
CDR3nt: TGTGCCAGCAGCGTAGATCTAGCGGGAGGGAACAATGAGCAGTTCTTC
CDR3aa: CASSVDLAGGNNEQFF

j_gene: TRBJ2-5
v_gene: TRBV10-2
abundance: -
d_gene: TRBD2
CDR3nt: TGCGCCAGCAGTGGGGGGGGAGGAGAGACCCAGTACTTC
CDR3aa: CASSGGGGETQYF

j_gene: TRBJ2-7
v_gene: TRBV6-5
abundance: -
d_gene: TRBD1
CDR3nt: TGTGCCAGCTCCTCCTGGGACAGGGGAACCTACGAGCAGTACTTC
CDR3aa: CASSSWDRGTYEQYF

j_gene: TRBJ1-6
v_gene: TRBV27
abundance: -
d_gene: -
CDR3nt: TGTGCCAGCAGTTTTAGCCCTAATTCACCCCTCCACTTT
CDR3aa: CASSFSPNSPLHF

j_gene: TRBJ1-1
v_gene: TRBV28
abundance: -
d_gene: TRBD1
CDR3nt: TGTGCCAGCAGTTTATTAAACAGGGGCGGGTTTGAAGCTTTCTTT
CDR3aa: CASSLLNRGGFEAFF

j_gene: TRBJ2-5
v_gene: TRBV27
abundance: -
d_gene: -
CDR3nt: TGTGCCAGCAGTCGAGGGGGATTGTACCAAGAGACCCAGTACTTC
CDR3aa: CASSRGGLYQETQYF

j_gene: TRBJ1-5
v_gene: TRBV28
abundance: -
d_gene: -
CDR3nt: TGTGCCAGCAATGGACTTAATCAGCCCCAGCATTTT
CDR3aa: CASNGLNQPQHF

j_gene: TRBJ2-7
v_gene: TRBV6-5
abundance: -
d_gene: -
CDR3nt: TGTGCCAGCAGTTACGAGGCCGGCGCTTCCTACGAGCAGTACTTC
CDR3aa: CASSYEAGASYEQYF

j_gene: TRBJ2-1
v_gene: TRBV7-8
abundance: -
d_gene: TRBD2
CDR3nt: TGTGCCAGCAGCTTTCTGGCTAGCGGGAGCTATGAGCAGTTCTTC
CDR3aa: CASSFLASGSYEQFF

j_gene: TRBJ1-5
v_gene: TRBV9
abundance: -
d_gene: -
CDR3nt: TGTGCCAGCAGCCCCGGGGGGGGTCTGATCAATCAGCCCCAGCATTTT
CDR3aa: CASSPGGGLINQPQHF

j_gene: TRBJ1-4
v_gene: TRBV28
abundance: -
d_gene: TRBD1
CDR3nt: TGTGCCAGCAGTTCCGCCGGACAGGGAGTGGGTGAAAAACTGTTTTTT
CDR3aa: CASSSAGQGVGEKLFF

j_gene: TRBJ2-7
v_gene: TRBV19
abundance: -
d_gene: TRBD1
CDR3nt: TGTGCCAGTAGCCACAGGGGTTCCTACGAGCAGTACTTC
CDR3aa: CASSHRGSYEQYF

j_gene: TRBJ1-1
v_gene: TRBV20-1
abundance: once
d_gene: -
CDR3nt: TGCAGTGCTCACTCCGGGACTGAAGCTTTCTTT
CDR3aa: CSAHSGTEAFF

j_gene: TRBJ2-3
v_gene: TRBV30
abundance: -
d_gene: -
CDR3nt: TGTGCCTGGAATGAGCGGAGCACAGATACGCAGTATTTT
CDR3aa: CAWNERSTDTQYF

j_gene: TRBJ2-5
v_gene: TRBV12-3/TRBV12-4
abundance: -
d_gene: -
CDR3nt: TGTGCCAGCAGTTTAGCGCGGGGAGAGACCCAGTACTTC
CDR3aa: CASSLARGETQYF

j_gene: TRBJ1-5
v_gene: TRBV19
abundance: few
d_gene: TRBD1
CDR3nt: TGTGCCAGTAGTAGACAGGGGCCGGAACAGCCCCAGCATTTT
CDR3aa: CASSRQGPEQPQHF

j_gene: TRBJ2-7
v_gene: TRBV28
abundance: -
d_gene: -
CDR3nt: TGTGCCAGCAGCGACCTTGTCGGAGTCTACGAGCAGTACTTC
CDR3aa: CASSDLVGVYEQYF

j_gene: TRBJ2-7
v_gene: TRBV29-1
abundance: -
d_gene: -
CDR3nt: TGCAGCGCGTTCCTTTCTAGCTACGAGCAGTACTTC
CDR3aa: CSAFLSSYEQYF

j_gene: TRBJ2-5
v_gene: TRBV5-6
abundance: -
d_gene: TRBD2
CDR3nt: TGTGCCAGCAGCTTGACTTCTAGCGGGCAAGAGACCCAGTACTTC
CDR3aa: CASSLTSSGQETQYF

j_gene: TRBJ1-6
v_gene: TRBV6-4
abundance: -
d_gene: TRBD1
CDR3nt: TGTGCCAGCAGTGACTCGACAGGGGGGAGTTCACCCCTCCACTTT
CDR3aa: CASSDSTGGSSPLHF

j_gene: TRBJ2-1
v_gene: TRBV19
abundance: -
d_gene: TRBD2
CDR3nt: TGTGCCAGTAGTATTCAGGGAGCGGGAGGGCCTGGAGAGCAGTTCTTC
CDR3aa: CASSIQGAGGPGEQFF

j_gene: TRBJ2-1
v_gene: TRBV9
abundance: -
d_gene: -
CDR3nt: TGTGCCAGCAGCGTAGCACCGGACTCTTCTCGTGAGCAGTTCTTC
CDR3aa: CASSVAPDSSREQFF

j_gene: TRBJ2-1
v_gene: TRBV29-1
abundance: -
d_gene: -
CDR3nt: TGCAGCGTTGAAGGCCGGGGGTCCTACAATGAGCAGTTCTTC
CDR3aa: CSVEGRGSYNEQFF

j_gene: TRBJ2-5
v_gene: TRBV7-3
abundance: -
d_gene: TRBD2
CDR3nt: TGTGCCAGCAGTCCAAGGGGGACTAGCGGGGAGACCCAGTACTTC
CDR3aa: CASSPRGTSGETQYF

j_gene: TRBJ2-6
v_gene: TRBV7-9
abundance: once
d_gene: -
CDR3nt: TGTGCCAGCAGCTCAGGGAACGGGGCCAACGTCCTGACTTTC
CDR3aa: CASSSGNGANVLTF

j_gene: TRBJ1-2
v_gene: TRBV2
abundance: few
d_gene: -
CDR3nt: TGTGCCAGCGGGAGTTCCGGACCCTATGGCTACACCTTC
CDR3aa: CASGSSGPYGYTF

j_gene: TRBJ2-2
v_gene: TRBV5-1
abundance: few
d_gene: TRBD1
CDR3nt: TGCGCCAGCAGACCTGGACAGGGTAGTTTCTTTTTGACCGGGGAGCTGTTTTTT
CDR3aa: CASRPGQGSFFLTGELFF

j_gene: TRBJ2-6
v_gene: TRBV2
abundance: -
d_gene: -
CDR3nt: TGTGCCAGCAGTCTCTTCGGGCGGGAATGGTTATTAGGGGCCAACGTCCTGACTTTC
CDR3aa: CASSLFGREWLLGANVLTF

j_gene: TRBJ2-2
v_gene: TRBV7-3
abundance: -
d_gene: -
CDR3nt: TGTGCCAGCCTCCGGGAGAAAGGCGGGGAGCTGTTTTTT
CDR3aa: CASLREKGGELFF

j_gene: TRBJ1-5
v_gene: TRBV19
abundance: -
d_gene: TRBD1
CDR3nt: TGTGCCAGTACCTGGGACAGGGGGCCTAGCAATCAGCCCCAGCATTTT
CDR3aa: CASTWDRGPSNQPQHF

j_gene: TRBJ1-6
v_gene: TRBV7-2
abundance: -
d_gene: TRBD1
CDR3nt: TGTGCCAGCAGCACGCGGTGGACAGGGGTTTTAGATTCACCCCTCCACTTT
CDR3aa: CASSTRWTGVLDSPLHF

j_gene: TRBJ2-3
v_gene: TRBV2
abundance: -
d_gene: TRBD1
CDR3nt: TGTGCCAGCAGCGAGGGGGCGGATACGCAGTATTTT
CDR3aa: CASSEGADTQYF

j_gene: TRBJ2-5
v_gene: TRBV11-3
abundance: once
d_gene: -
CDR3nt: TGTGCCAGCAGCAAGGGGGCGGGGCAAGGGACCCAGTACTTC
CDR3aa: CASSKGAGQGTQYF

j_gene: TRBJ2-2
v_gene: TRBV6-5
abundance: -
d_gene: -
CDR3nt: TGTGCCAGCAGTTACGGCAGGGCTGGAACCGGGGAGCTGTTTTTT
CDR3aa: CASSYGRAGTGELFF

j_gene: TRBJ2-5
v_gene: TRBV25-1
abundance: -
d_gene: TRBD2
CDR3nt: TGTGCCAGCAGTGATTTCAAGACTAGCGGGAGTGGCGAGACCCAGTACTTC
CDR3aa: CASSDFKTSGSGETQYF